A single sample gave rise to the 3 T cell receptor beta chains below, sequenced in a study of cytomegalovirus exposure and HLA in healthy donors (TCRdb year 2017). The library relied on the immunoSEQ multiplex PCR assay. A mixture of 60 forward primers for TCR Vbeta segments and 13 reverse primers for TCR Jbeta segments was used in the multiplex PCR. The source is immuneACCESS, and TCRdb retained only in-frame sequences with V and J called. Part of the clones is not carried over; for the studies checked, unresolved V genes explain less than half of this, and the remainder is unexplained. The table for this sample lists about 130,000 clones; about 74% of them were counted only once. Approximately 4% of the sample comes from the top ten. The sequencing sample was made of PBMCs. These receptors originate from a man younger than 35 in good health and CMV-seropositive.

This chain connects TRBV6-6 to TRBJ1-6; 8 nucleotides agree with TRBD1. Germline lookup yields CDR1 MNHNY and CDR2 SVGAGI (reference sequence). V lost 2 bases to trimming and J lost 6 bases; unmatched junction nucleotides: 3. This CDR3 has 15 residues. CDR3 protein: CASSYRDRGNSPLHF. The DNA for the CDR3 is TGTGCCAGCAGTTACAGAGACAGGGGTAATTCACCCCTCCACTTT.

This chain joins TRBV25-1 and TRBJ2-7, with 9 bases lining up with TRBD2. The CDR3 totals 15 residues. Germline CDR1 and CDR2: MGHDK and SYGVNS. V lost 3 bases to trimming and J lost 0 bases; unmatched junction nucleotides: 3. The CDR3 coding sequence is TGTGCCAGCAGTGATTTTAGCGGGAGCTCCTACGAGCAGTACTTC. Protein sequence: CASSDFSGSSYEQYF.

The rearrangement links TRBV29-1 to TRBJ2-1, with 10 bases identical to TRBD2. CDR1 and CDR2 from the germline V gene are SQVTM and ANQGSEA. The CDR3 sequence is 13 residues long. With V trimmed by 4 bases and J by 6 bases, 3 bases remained unmatched. The CDR3 DNA follows: TGCAGCGTTGTAGCGGGAGGTGGCAATGAGCAGTTCTTC. As protein: CSVVAGGGNEQFF.